Sequencing of this T cell receptor (beta chain) was carried out in a study of neoadjuvant nivolumab and ipilimumab in lung cancer. TCRdb keeps only in-frame clones here, not all; method: immunoSEQ multiplex PCR. This sample has 18,000 or so clones, with 79% found just once. Comment on this clone: Its cognate antigen is unknown.

Study observations and caveats: Only a small number of samples underwent TCR sequencing. Compared with tumor-adjacent uninvolved lung, resected tumors showed greater richness and clonality. Resected-tumor TCR richness correlated positively with pretherapy blood richness.

V was trimmed by 4 bases and J by 5 bases, leaving 18 bases between them. Germline lookup yields CDR1 SGHDT and CDR2 YYEEEE. The CDR3 has 15 residues. This rearrangement joins TRBV5-6 to TRBJ2-5, with D perhaps matching TRBD1 (6 bases). This sample comprised tumor tissue, obtained after neoadjuvant nivolumab, alone or with ipilimumab, at or shortly before surgery. The TCR originated in an adult with non-small cell lung cancer. CDR3 sequence (DNA): TGTGCCAGCAGCCTACTACAGGGCGTACGGGAGACCCAGTACTTC. This sequence encodes CASSLLQGVRETQYF.